The TCR beta chain under discussion was sequenced for a study of blood T cell repertoires in COVID-19. Enrolment of Seattle patients took place during active infection, and they were followed longitudinally. The germline gives CDR1 SGHDT, CDR2 YYEEEE. The CDR3 is 17 amino acids. Trimming removed 5 bases at V and 7 bases at J, with 25 bases between. In the authors' methods: Estimated nucleated cell counts came from reference gene primer amplification. Only in-frame clones appear in the TCRdb table, and some are missing; sequencing was by immunoSEQ multiplex PCR. That table supplies the V and J calls and clone size; D and trimming were determined from the DNA. This table has about 150,000 clones, 83% appearing once.

V is TRBV5-6 and J is TRBJ2-1, with D possibly being TRBD1 (5 bases). This clonotype was obtained from a woman between 55 and 75 years old with COVID-19, enrolled during active disease. Input material: peripheral blood. CDR3 sequence reads: CASSPRQTRLLWNEQFF. The CDR3 DNA reads as TGTGCCAGCAGTCCTCGACAGACAAGACTGCTCTGGAATGAGCAGTTCTTC.